This T cell receptor delta chain was sequenced in a study of γδ T cells in repeated Plasmodium falciparum infection. At the level of the study: Samples were taken at baseline, before some infections, and 21 days after each.

Vgamma9/Vdelta2+ and Vdelta2-negative gammadelta T cells were flow-sorted from PBMC for bulk sequencing. The length of the CDR3 is 23 residues. Germline values: CDR1 TSWWSYY, CDR2 QGS. V trimming: 0 bases; J trimming: 0 bases; junction bases outside the gene matches: 18. As concerns this clone: The TCRdb protein comes from a much larger clone and disagrees with this DNA's translation at residue 8, likely due to a read error; the protein given here is derived from the DNA.

TCRdb reprocessed the multiplex PCR reads through CATT. The sample holds around 86,000 delta-chain clones, around 1.4% seen once. V is TRDV1 and J is TRDJ2; 11 bases line up with TRDD3. TCRdb carries no J gene annotation; the J gene was assigned here by matching the DNA with germline. The sequenced material came from gamma-delta T cells from blood. This sequence was found in a pool of human donors (malaria-infected and uninfected, not separated). DNA for the CDR3: TGTGCTCTTGGGGAACTAGATGGTCCAAGACTGGGGGATAGGTGGACTTTGACAGCACAACTCTTCTTT. This sequence encodes CALGELDGPRLGDRWTLTAQLFF.